Listed here is a single T cell receptor (beta chain). TCRdb's copy holds only in-frame clones and misses some; the assay was immunoSEQ multiplex PCR. Of about 170,000 clones in the sample, roughly four fifths were seen once. This record comes from a study of blood T cell repertoires in COVID-19. Study summary: PBMCs, B-cell-depleted T cells, or T cells provided the cDNA or gDNA that made up the material.

The clonotype was recovered from a woman older than 75 with acute or convalescent COVID-19. Sequencing was performed on peripheral blood.

CDR3 amino acids: CASSQAENQPQHF. CDR3 sequence (DNA): TGTGCCAGCAGCCAAGCTGAGAATCAGCCCCAGCATTTT. The rearrangement links TRBV3-1 (or the pseudogene TRBV3-2) to TRBJ1-5; D ambiguous. V was pared by 1 base and J by 4 bases, with 5 bases between. The CDR3 covers 13 residues. CDR1 and CDR2 from the germline V gene are LGHDT and YNNKEL (reference sequence).